This T cell receptor (beta chain) was sequenced for a study of cytomegalovirus exposure and HLA in healthy donors. Points from the study as a whole: In vitro testing confirmed a few CMV-associated chains as specific for CMV antigens.

Remarks on this clone: What it recognizes is unknown. One end of the junction varies from germline; a read error may be responsible.

These donors counted as nominally healthy when sampled, but unrecorded immune exposures were likely. PCR was performed using 60 Vbeta and 13 Jbeta primers. The repertoire was sequenced with immunoSEQ multiplex PCR; TCRdb's copy has only in-frame clones and lacks some. The table lists approximately 110,000 clones, around 77% of them singletons. The CDR3 length is 16 residues. Looked up from germline, CDR1 is SSHAT and CDR2 is FNYEAQ (reference sequence). This chain uses TRBV7-7 with TRBJ1-5, with 9 bases aligning to TRBD1. The sequence came from a human donor in good health. The source material was PBMCs. The DNA of the CDR3 is TGTGCTAGCAGCCTAGAAAGGGACAGGGTTAATCAGCCCCAGCATTTT. Its protein product is CASSLERDRVNQPQHF.